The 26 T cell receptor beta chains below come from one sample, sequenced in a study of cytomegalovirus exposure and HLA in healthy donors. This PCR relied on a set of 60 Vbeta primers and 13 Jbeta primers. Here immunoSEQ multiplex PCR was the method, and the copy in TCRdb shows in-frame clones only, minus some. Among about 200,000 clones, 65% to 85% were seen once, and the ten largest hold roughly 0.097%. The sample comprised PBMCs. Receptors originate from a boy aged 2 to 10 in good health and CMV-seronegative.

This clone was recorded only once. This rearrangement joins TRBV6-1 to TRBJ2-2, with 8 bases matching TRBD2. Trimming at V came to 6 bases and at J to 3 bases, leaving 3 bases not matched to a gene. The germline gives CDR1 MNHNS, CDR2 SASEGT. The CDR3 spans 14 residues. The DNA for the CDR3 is TGTGCCAGCAGACGAGCGGGGGACACCGGGGAGCTGTTTTTT. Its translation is CASRRAGDTGELFF.

The CDR3 DNA is TGTGCCAGCAGTCCCCGGGACTCCAAAGAGACCCAGTACTTC. Its protein product is CASSPRDSKETQYF. The rearrangement uses TRBV11-2 and TRBJ2-5; possibly TRBD2 for D (6 bases). V lost 6 bases and J 3 bases, leaving 14 bases between the germline ends. In germline, CDR1 is SGHAT, CDR2 FQNNGV. The length of the CDR3 is 14 residues.

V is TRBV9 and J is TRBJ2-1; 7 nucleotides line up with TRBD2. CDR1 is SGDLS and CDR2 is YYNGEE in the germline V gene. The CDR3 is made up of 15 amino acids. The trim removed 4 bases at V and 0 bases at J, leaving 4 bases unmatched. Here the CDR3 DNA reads TGTGCCAGCAGCCAACTAGCGAGCTCCTACAATGAGCAGTTCTTC. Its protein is CASSQLASSYNEQFF. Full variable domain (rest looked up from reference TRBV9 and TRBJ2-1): DSGVTQTPKHLITATGQRVTLRCSPRSGDLSVYWYQQSLDQGLQFLIQYYNGEERAKGNILERFSAQQFPDLHSELNLSSLELGDSALYFCASSQLASSYNEQFFGPGTRLTVL.

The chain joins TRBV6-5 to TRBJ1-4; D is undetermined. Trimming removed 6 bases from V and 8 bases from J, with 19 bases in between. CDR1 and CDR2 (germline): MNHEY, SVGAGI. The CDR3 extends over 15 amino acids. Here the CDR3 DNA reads TGTGCCAGCAGCCCTACGCAAATAAACTGGGAAAAACTGTTTTTT. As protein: CASSPTQINWEKLFF.

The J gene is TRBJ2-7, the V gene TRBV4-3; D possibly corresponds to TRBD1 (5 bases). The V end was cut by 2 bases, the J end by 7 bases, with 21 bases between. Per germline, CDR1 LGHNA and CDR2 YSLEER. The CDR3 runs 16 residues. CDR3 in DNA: TGCGCCAGCAGCCAAAGACTCATGGGCCAGGGCGAAGAGCAGTACTTC. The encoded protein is CASSQRLMGQGEEQYF.

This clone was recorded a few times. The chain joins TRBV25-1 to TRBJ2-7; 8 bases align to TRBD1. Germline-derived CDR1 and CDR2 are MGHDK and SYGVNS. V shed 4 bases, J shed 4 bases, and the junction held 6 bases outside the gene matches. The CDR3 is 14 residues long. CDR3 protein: CASSGARGPYEQYF. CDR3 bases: TGTGCCAGCAGTGGAGCCAGGGGGCCGTACGAGCAGTACTTC.

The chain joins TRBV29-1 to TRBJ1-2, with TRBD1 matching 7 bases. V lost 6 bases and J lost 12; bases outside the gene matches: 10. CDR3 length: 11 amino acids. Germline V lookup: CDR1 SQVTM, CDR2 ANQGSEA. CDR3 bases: TGCAGCGTCCGGACTGCGACAGGGCACACCTTC. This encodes CSVRTATGHTF.

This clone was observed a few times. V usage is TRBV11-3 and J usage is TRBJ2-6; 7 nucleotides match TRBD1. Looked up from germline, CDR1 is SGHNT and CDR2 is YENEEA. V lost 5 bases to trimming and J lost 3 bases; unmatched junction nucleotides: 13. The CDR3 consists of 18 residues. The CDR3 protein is CASSPRQGWSGGANVLTF. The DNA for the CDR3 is TGTGCCAGCAGCCCGAGACAGGGCTGGTCTGGTGGGGCCAACGTCCTGACTTTC.

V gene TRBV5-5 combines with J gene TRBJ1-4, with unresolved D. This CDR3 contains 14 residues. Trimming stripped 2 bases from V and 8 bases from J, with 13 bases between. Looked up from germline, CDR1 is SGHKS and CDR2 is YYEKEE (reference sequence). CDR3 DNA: TGTGCCAGCAGCTTTACGGGCTCGGGAGAAAAACTGTTTTTT. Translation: CASSFTGSGEKLFF.

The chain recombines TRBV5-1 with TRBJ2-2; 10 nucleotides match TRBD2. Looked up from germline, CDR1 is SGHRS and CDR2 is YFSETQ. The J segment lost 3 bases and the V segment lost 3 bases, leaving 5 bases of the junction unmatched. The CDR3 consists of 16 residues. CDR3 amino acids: CASSYRTSGYTGELFF. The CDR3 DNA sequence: TGCGCCAGCAGCTATAGGACTAGCGGATACACCGGGGAGCTGTTTTTT.

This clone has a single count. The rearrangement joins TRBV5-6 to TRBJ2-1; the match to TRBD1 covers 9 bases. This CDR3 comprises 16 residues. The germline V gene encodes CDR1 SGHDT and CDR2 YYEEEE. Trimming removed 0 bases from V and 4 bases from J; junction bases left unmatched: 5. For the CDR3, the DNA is TGTGCCAGCAGCTTGGACAGGGGGCGGCGGTACAATGAGCAGTTCTTC. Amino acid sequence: CASSLDRGRRYNEQFF.

In DNA, the CDR3 is TGCGCCAGCAGCCAAGTTAGGCTAGCGGGGGGGGAAACCGGGGAGCTGTTTTTT. Its protein product is CASSQVRLAGGETGELFF. This chain uses TRBV4-1 with TRBJ2-2; the match to TRBD2 covers 12 bases. Trimming cost V 1 base and J 5 bases; bases outside gene matches: 8. Germline V gene data show CDR1 as MGHRA and CDR2 as YSYEKL. CDR3 length equals 18 residues.

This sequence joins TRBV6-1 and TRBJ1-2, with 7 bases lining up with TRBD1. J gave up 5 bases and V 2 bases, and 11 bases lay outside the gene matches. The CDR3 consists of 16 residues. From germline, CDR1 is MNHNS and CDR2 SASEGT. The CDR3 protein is CASSELAKRDSYGYTF. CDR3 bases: TGTGCCAGCAGTGAACTCGCCAAGAGGGACAGTTATGGCTACACCTTC.

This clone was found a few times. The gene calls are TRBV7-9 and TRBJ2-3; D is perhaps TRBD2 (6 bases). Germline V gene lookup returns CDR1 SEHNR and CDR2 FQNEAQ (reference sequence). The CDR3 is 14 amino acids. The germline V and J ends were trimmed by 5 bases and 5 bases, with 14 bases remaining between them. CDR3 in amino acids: CASSQAGAGDTQYF. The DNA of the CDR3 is TGTGCCAGCAGCCAAGCGGGCGCCGGAGATACGCAGTATTTT.

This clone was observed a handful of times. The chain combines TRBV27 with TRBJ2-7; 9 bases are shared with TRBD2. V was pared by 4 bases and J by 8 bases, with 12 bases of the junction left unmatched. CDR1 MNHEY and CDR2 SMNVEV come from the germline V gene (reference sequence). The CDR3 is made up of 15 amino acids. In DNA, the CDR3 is TGTGCCAGCAGTTCCCCAGAGGCGGGGGGGAAAAAGCAGTACTTC. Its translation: CASSSPEAGGKKQYF.

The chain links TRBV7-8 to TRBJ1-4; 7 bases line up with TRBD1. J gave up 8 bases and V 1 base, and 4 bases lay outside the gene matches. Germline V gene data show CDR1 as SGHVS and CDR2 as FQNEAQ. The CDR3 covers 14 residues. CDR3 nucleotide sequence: TGTGCCAGCAGCTTAGACAGGGGAGGCGAAAAACTGTTTTTT. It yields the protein CASSLDRGGEKLFF.

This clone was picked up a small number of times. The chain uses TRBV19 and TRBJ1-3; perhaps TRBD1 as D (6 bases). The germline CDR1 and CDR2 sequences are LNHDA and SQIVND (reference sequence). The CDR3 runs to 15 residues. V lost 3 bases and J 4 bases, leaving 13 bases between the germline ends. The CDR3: CASSIVGALGNTIYF. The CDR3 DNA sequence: TGTGCCAGTAGTATTGTGGGGGCGCTCGGAAACACCATATATTTT.

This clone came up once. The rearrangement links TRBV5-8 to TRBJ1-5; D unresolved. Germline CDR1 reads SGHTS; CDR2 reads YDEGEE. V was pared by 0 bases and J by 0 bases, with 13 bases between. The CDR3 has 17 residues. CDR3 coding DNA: TGTGCCAGCAGCTTGGCTCCTTTCGGGAGTAGCAATCAGCCCCAGCATTTT. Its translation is CASSLAPFGSSNQPQHF.

The CDR3 DNA follows: TGTGCCAGCAGCCGACTAGCGGGGGGGCCGAGGGTGGAGACCCAGTACTTC. It codes for CASSRLAGGPRVETQYF. The rearrangement links TRBV9 to TRBJ2-5; 14 positions match TRBD2. CDR1 is SGDLS and CDR2 is YYNGEE in the germline V gene. This CDR3 is 17 amino acids long. V lost 4 bases and J lost 5; bases outside the gene matches: 10.

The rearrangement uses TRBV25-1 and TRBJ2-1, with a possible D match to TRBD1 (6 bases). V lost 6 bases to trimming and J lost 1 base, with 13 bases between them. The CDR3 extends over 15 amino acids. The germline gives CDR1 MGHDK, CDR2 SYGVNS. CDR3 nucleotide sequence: TGTGCCAGCAGCGCAGGACAGTTATCCTACAATGAGCAGTTCTTC. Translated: CASSAGQLSYNEQFF.

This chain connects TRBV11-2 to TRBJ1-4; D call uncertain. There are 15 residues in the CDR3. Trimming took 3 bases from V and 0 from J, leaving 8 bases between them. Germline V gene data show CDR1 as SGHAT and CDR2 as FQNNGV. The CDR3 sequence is CASSFAGSTNEKLFF. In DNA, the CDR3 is TGTGCCAGCAGCTTTGCCGGTTCAACTAATGAAAAACTGTTTTTT.

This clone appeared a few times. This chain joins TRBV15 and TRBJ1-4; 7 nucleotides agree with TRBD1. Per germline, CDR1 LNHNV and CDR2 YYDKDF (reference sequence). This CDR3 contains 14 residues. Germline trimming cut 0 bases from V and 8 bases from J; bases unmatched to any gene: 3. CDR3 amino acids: CATSRDQGGEKLFF. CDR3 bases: TGTGCCACCAGCAGAGATCAGGGGGGAGAAAAACTGTTTTTT.

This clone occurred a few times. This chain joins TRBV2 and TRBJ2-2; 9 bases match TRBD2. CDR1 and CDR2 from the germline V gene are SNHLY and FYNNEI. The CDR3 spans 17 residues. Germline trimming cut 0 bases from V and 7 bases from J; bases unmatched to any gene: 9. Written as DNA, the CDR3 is TGTGCCAGCAGTGAAGCGTGGCTAGCGGGGCTTGGCGGGGAGCTGTTTTTT. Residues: CASSEAWLAGLGGELFF.

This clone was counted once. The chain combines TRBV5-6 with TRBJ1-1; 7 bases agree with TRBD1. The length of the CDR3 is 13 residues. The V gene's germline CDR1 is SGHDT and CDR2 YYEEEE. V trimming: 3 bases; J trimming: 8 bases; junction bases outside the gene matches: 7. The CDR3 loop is CASSYIGQAEAFF. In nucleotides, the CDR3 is TGTGCCAGCAGCTATATAGGACAGGCGGAAGCTTTCTTT.

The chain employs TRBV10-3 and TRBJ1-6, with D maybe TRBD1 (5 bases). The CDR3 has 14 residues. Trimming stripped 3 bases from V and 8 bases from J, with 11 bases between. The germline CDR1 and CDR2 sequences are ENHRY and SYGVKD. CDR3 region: CAISELLTDSPLHF. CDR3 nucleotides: TGTGCCATCAGTGAACTCCTGACAGATTCACCCCTCCACTTT.

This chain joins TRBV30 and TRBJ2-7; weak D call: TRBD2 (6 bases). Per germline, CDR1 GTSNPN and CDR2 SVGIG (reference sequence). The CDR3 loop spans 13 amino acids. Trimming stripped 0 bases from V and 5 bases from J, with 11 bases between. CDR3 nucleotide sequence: TGTGCCTGGAGTGTGGAGGGGCCAGACGAGCAGTACTTC. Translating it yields CAWSVEGPDEQYF.